The 14 T cell receptor beta chains given below trace back to one sample, sequenced in a study of blood T cell repertoires in COVID-19. Produced via immunoSEQ multiplex PCR; TCRdb's table is partial and in-frame only. The top ten hold over 9.5% of the sample, which has around 430,000 clones, around 88% seen once. The specimen was peripheral blood. The receptor set was obtained from a woman between 50 and 59 years old with COVID-19, enrolled during active disease.

The DNA for the CDR3 is TGTGCCACCAGCAGAGCGGGGGGCCTTGAAAAACTGTTTTTT. This translates into CATSRAGGLEKLFF. V is TRBV15 and J is TRBJ1-4; D might be TRBD1 (6 bases). Germline-derived CDR1 and CDR2 are LNHNV and YYDKDF (reference sequence). CDR3 length: 14 amino acids. Trimming took off 1 base at V and 7 bases at J, with 10 bases between the two ends. The whole variable domain, remainder taken from reference TRBV15 and TRBJ1-4, is DAMVIQNPRYQVTQFGKPVTLSCSQTLNHNVMYWYQQKSSQAPKLLFHYYDKDFNNEADTPDNFQSRRPNTSFCFLDIRSPGLGDTAMYLCATSRAGGLEKLFFGSGTQLSVL.

The chain links TRBV9 to TRBJ1-2; D possibly corresponds to TRBD1 (6 bases). Per germline, CDR1 SGDLS and CDR2 YYNGEE. The CDR3 runs 15 residues. V lost 5 bases to trimming and J lost 6 bases, with 20 bases between them. In DNA form, the CDR3 reads TGTGCCAGCAGAACATCAGGGGCAACTAGTGATGGCTACACCTTC. Translated, it gives CASRTSGATSDGYTF.

The chain uses TRBV6-6 and TRBJ2-5, with D uncertain. The ends were cut back, 0 bases at V and 0 bases at J, with 5 bases in the middle. CDR1 MNHNY and CDR2 SVGAGI come from the germline V gene (reference sequence). The length of the CDR3 is 14 residues. CDR3 coding DNA: TGTGCCAGCAGTTACTCGGCCAACCAAGAGACCCAGTACTTC. The encoded protein is CASSYSANQETQYF.

The chain has TRBV6-2 or TRBV6-3 and TRBJ1-1, with 7 bases aligning to TRBD1. Germline V gene lookup returns CDR1 MNHEY and CDR2 SVGEGT. The CDR3 loop spans 14 amino acids. J was trimmed by 3 bases and V by 5 bases; bases with no gene match: 6. The CDR3 bases are TGTGCCAGCAGTAAAACAGGGACAGACACTGAAGCTTTCTTT. It specifies CASSKTGTDTEAFF.

This clone was found a few times. The rearrangement uses TRBV6-5 and TRBJ2-3; no definite D call. The germline gives CDR1 MNHEY, CDR2 SVGAGI. The CDR3 contains 11 residues. V was trimmed by 7 bases and J by 6 bases, leaving 8 bases between them. This CDR3 reads CASTFSDTQYF. The DNA for the CDR3 is TGTGCCAGCACGTTCTCGGATACGCAGTATTTT.

This clone occurred a few times. V is TRBV7-2 and J is TRBJ1-2, with 7 bases aligning to TRBD1. Germline values: CDR1 SGHTA, CDR2 FQGNSA. V was pared by 5 bases and J by 4 bases, with 10 bases of the junction left unmatched. The CDR3 runs to 15 residues. The CDR3 loop is CASSPQGDWGYGYTF. The CDR3 DNA reads as TGTGCCAGCAGCCCCCAGGGGGACTGGGGCTATGGCTACACCTTC.

The chain combines TRBV28 with TRBJ2-5; TRBD2 matches at 7 bases. This CDR3 has 12 residues. Germline V gene data show CDR1 as MDHEN and CDR2 as SYDVKM. V lost 8 bases and J lost 5; bases outside the gene matches: 5. The CDR3 is CASLGLDETQYF. The CDR3, as DNA: TGTGCCAGCCTCGGACTAGACGAGACCCAGTACTTC.

A single count supports this clone. The genes are TRBV6-5 and TRBJ2-1, with D possibly TRBD2 on 5 matching bases. The CDR3 has 14 amino acids. Germline CDR1 and CDR2: MNHEY and SVGAGI. V lost 6 bases and J lost 4, with 13 bases in between. CDR3 amino acids: CASSLGVGYNEQFF. Here the CDR3 DNA reads TGTGCCAGCAGCCTCGGGGTTGGATACAATGAGCAGTTCTTC.

This clone was found once. The rearrangement joins TRBV19 to TRBJ2-5; TRBD1 matches at 11 bases. Germline V gives CDR1 LNHDA, CDR2 SQIVND (reference sequence). The trim removed 9 bases at V and 3 bases at J, leaving 3 bases unmatched. CDR3 size: 13 residues. This chain's CDR3 is CASRDRGEETQYF. The CDR3 bases are TGTGCCAGCCGGGACAGGGGGGAAGAGACCCAGTACTTC.

The rearrangement joins TRBV12-5 to TRBJ2-1, with D possibly being TRBD2 (7 bases). Trimming pared 0 bases from V and 2 bases from J, leaving 17 bases between. Germline CDR1 is LGHNT and CDR2 is FRNRAP. The CDR3 length is 18 residues. CDR3 in DNA: TGTGCTAGTGGTTTGGTGGCCATTCGAGGGGGGGCCTACAATGAGCAGTTCTTC. Its translation is CASGLVAIRGGAYNEQFF.

The chain is built from TRBV24-1 and TRBJ1-2; possible D gene TRBD1, 5 bases. Germline CDR1 is KGHDR and CDR2 is SFDVKD. V lost 3 bases and J lost 7, with 11 bases in between. This CDR3 has 13 residues. CDR3 DNA: TGTGCCACCAGTGATGGCAGGGTCAGTGGCTACACCTTC. Translated, it gives CATSDGRVSGYTF.

The V call is TRBV2, the J call TRBJ1-2, with D possibly matching TRBD1 (6 bases). Trimming left V 7 bases short and J 8 bases short, with 17 bases between. Germline V gene data show CDR1 as SNHLY and CDR2 as FYNNEI. The CDR3 sequence is 13 residues long. The CDR3 region has the DNA TGTGCCAGCACCGAGGAACAGGGAAAGGGCTACACCTTC. Its protein product is CASTEEQGKGYTF. Based on the CDR3 plus reference TRBV2 and TRBJ1-2, the full variable domain is EPEVTQTPSHQVTQMGQEVILRCVPISNHLYFYWYRQILGQKVEFLVSFYNNEISEKSEIFDDQFSVERPDGSNFTLKIRSTKLEDSAMYFCASTEEQGKGYTFGSGTRLTVV.

The rearrangement links TRBV3-1 (or the pseudogene TRBV3-2) to TRBJ2-7; D is unclear. The V end lost 0 bases, the J end lost 6 bases, and 6 bases lay between the germline ends. CDR3 size: 12 residues. Looked up from germline, CDR1 is LGHDT and CDR2 is YNNKEL (reference sequence). The CDR3 nucleotides are TGTGCCAGCAGCCAAGACATTAGCGAGCAGTACTTC. This codes for CASSQDISEQYF.

The chain is built from TRBV27 and TRBJ2-1, with 9 bases fitting TRBD2. The CDR3 extends over 13 amino acids. The V gene end was trimmed by 8 bases and the J gene end by 5 bases; junction bases not matched to a gene: 4. CDR1 MNHEY and CDR2 SMNVEV come from the germline V gene (reference sequence). The chain's CDR3 is CASRVAGDNEQFF. CDR3 nucleotides: TGTGCCAGCCGTGTAGCGGGGGACAATGAGCAGTTCTTC.